Listed below are T cell receptor beta chains from one sample, sequenced in a study of CD8 T cells in ankylosing spondylitis. TCRdb recomputed calls from the 5' RACE reads with MiXCR, one row per CDR3 protein. The sample lists approximately 250,000 distinct CDR3 sequences; 20% to 30% were seen once. The sample consisted of blood, either unsorted or a sorted T cell fraction (not recorded which). All receptors derive from a male donor with ankylosing spondylitis or in good health (not recorded which). Each CDR3 is given without its conserved first and last residue. D genes are given only for firm matches.

v_call: TRBV12-3/TRBV12-4
d_call: TRBD1
cdr3_aa: ASGQGGNQPQH

v_call: TRBV10-3
d_call: TRBD1
cdr3_aa: AIRLTTGANTGELF

v_call: TRBV20-1
d_call: -
cdr3_aa: SAADRRTQNNEQF

v_call: TRBV5-5
d_call: -
cdr3_aa: ASSPGGVKNEQY

v_call: TRBV7-2
d_call: -
cdr3_aa: ASASGTAYNEQF

v_call: TRBV12-3/TRBV12-4
d_call: -
cdr3_aa: ASSFETQY

v_call: TRBV25-1
d_call: -
cdr3_aa: ASSPRTAEEETQY

v_call: TRBV12-3/TRBV12-4
d_call: TRBD1
cdr3_aa: ASSQGQGGYNEQF

v_call: TRBV5-5
d_call: -
cdr3_aa: ASSESGRPRTDTQY

v_call: TRBV15
d_call: -
cdr3_aa: ATSMGPNEQF

v_call: TRBV7-3
d_call: -
cdr3_aa: ASRFGPDGELF

v_call: TRBV7-3
d_call: -
cdr3_aa: ASSHNGETQY

v_call: TRBV20-1
d_call: -
cdr3_aa: SARDSAGGVNTGELF

v_call: TRBV5-6
d_call: -
cdr3_aa: ASSIYGGRDSVYNEQF

v_call: TRBV7-2
d_call: -
cdr3_aa: ASSLSGSLGQETQY

v_call: TRBV20-1
d_call: -
cdr3_aa: SARQLVGQY

v_call: TRBV12-3/TRBV12-4
d_call: -
cdr3_aa: ASSFEWRFEGQETQY

v_call: TRBV29-1
d_call: -
cdr3_aa: SVRISNTDTQY

v_call: TRBV18
d_call: -
cdr3_aa: ASSPSTPGGAEKLF

v_call: TRBV5-1
d_call: TRBD2
cdr3_aa: ASSLVGAGVYEQY

v_call: TRBV12-5
d_call: -
cdr3_aa: ASAQQEMQF

v_call: TRBV29-1
d_call: TRBD1
cdr3_aa: SVQEIGTGEYEQY

v_call: TRBV20-1
d_call: TRBD2
cdr3_aa: SAGPSGGDQETQY

v_call: TRBV20-1
d_call: -
cdr3_aa: SAREVGPLTSTDTQY

v_call: TRBV20-1
d_call: TRBD1
cdr3_aa: SAKRQGQPQH

v_call: TRBV2
d_call: TRBD1
cdr3_aa: ASSPTGGYGYT

v_call: TRBV20-1
d_call: TRBD2
cdr3_aa: SARASGGTDTQY

v_call: TRBV20-1
d_call: TRBD1
cdr3_aa: SARGIPSDRLSSYEQY

v_call: TRBV29-1
d_call: TRBD1
cdr3_aa: SAGDDRAGNTIY

v_call: TRBV15
d_call: TRBD1
cdr3_aa: ATSERGTGGGELF

v_call: TRBV27
d_call: -
cdr3_aa: ASSSGVETEAF

v_call: TRBV12-3/TRBV12-4
d_call: -
cdr3_aa: ASSLYNPYEQY

v_call: TRBV6-5
d_call: -
cdr3_aa: ASSYEPDDTEAF

v_call: TRBV7-9
d_call: -
cdr3_aa: ASSLGAGITDTQY

v_call: TRBV20-1
d_call: -
cdr3_aa: SAAVVASTDTQY

v_call: TRBV29-1
d_call: -
cdr3_aa: SVAKGSNQPQH

v_call: TRBV12-3/TRBV12-4
d_call: -
cdr3_aa: ASSYPGPGGNTIY

v_call: TRBV5-6
d_call: -
cdr3_aa: ASSKDANNEQF

v_call: TRBV20-1
d_call: TRBD2
cdr3_aa: SARAELAGETQY

v_call: TRBV2
d_call: -
cdr3_aa: ASHRDTYEQY

v_call: TRBV12-3/TRBV12-4
d_call: -
cdr3_aa: ASRVTDTQY

v_call: TRBV20-1
d_call: -
cdr3_aa: SAFRGQPQH

v_call: TRBV10-3
d_call: -
cdr3_aa: AISPGYNEQF

v_call: TRBV12-3/TRBV12-4
d_call: -
cdr3_aa: ASRRTDGNTIY

v_call: TRBV5-1
d_call: -
cdr3_aa: ASSLSSLNTEAF

v_call: TRBV11-2
d_call: TRBD1
cdr3_aa: ASSLRTGGSYEQY

v_call: TRBV5-1
d_call: TRBD1
cdr3_aa: ASSLLSGQGIGELF

v_call: TRBV7-2
d_call: -
cdr3_aa: ASSGRPGGAYNEQF

v_call: TRBV9
d_call: -
cdr3_aa: ASNPEGLGGYT

v_call: TRBV20-1
d_call: TRBD2
cdr3_aa: SARRGGSTDTQY

v_call: TRBV10-3
d_call: TRBD1
cdr3_aa: AIRQGTNTGELF